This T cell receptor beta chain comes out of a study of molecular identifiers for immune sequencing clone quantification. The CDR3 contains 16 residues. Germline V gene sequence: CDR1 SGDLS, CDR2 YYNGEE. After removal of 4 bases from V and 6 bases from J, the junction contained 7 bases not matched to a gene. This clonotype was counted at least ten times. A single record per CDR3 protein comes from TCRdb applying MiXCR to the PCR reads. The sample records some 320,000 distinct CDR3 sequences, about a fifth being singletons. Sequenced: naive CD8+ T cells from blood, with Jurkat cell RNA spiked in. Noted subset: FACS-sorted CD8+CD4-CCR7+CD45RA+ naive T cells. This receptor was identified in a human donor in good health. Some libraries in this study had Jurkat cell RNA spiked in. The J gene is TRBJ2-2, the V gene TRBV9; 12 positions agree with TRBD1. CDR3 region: CASSSGTGGAAGELFF. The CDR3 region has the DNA TGTGCCAGCAGCTCAGGGACAGGGGGCGCCGCCGGGGAGCTGTTTTTT. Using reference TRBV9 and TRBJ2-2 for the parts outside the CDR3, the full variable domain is DSGVTQTPKHLITATGQRVTLRCSPRSGDLSVYWYQQSLDQGLQFLIQYYNGEERAKGNILERFSAQQFPDLHSELNLSSLELGDSALYFCASSSGTGGAAGELFFGEGSRLTVL.